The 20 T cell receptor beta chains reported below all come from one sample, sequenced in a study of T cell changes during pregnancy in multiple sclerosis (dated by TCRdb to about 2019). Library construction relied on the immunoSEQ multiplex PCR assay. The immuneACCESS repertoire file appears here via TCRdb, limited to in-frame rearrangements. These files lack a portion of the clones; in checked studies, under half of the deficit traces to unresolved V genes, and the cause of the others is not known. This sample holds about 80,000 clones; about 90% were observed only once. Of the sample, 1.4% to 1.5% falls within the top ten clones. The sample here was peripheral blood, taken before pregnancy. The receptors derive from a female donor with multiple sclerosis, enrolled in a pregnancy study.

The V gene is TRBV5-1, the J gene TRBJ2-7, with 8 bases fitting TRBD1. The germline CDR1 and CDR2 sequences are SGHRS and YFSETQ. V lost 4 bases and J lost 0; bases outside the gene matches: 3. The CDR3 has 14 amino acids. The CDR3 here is CASSRTGFSYEQYF. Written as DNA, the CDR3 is TGCGCCAGCAGCCGGACAGGGTTCTCCTACGAGCAGTACTTC.

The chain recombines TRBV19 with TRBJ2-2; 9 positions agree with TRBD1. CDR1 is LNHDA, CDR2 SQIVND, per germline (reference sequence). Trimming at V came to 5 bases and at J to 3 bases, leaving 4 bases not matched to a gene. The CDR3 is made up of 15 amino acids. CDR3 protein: CASSRGTGYTGELFF. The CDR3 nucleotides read TGTGCCAGTAGTCGAGGGACAGGGTACACCGGGGAGCTGTTTTTT.

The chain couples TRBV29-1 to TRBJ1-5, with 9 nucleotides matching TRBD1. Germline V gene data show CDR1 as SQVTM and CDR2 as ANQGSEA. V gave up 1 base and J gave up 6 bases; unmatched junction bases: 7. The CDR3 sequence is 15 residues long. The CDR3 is CSVEGTGEGSQPQHF. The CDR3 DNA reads TGCAGCGTTGAAGGGACAGGGGAGGGGAGTCAGCCCCAGCATTTT.

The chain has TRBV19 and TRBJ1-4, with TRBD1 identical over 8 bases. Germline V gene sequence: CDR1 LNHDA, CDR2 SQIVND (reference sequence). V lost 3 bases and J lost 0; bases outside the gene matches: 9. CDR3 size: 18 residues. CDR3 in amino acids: CASSMRGQGYATNEKLFF. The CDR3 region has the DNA TGTGCCAGTAGTATGCGTGGACAGGGATATGCAACTAATGAAAAACTGTTTTTT. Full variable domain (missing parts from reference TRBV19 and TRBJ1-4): DGGITQSPKYLFRKEGQNVTLSCEQNLNHDAMYWYRQDPGQGLRLIYYSQIVNDFQKGDIAEGYSVSREKKESFPLTVTSAQKNPTAFYLCASSMRGQGYATNEKLFFGSGTQLSVL.

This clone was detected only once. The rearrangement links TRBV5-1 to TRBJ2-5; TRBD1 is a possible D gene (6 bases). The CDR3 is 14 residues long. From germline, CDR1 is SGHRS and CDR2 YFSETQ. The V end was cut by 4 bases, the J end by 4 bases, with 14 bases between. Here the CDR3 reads CASSPGQPIETQYF. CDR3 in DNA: TGCGCCAGCAGCCCAGGACAGCCGATAGAGACCCAGTACTTC. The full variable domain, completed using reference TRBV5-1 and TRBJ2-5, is KAGVTQTPRYLIKTRGQQVTLSCSPISGHRSVSWYQQTPGQGLQFLFEYFSETQRNKGNFPGRFSGRQFSNSRSEMNVSTLELGDSALYLCASSPGQPIETQYFGPGTRLLVL.

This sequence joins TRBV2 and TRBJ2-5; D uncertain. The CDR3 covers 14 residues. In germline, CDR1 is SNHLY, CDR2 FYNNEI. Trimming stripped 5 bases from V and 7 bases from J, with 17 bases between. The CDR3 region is CASSWSEQGGTQYF. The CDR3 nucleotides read TGTGCCAGCAGTTGGAGCGAGCAAGGTGGGACCCAGTACTTC.

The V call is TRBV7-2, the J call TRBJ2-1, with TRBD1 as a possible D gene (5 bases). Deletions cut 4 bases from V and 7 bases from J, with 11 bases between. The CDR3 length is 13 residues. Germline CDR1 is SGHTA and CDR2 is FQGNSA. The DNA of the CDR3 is TGTGCCAGCAGCTCGTTGGGGCGGAATGAGCAGTTCTTC. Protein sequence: CASSSLGRNEQFF.

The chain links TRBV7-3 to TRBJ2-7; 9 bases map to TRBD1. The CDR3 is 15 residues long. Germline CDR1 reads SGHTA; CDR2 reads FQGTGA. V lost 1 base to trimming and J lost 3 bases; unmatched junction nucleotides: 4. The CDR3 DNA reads TGTGCCAGCAGCTTAATGGGACAGGGAGTCTACGAGCAGTACTTC. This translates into CASSLMGQGVYEQYF.

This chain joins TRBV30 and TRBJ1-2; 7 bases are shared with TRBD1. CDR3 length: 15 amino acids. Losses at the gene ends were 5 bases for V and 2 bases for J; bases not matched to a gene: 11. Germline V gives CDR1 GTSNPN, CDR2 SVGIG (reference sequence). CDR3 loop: CAWEDLATGNYGYTF. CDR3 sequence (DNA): TGTGCCTGGGAGGATCTCGCGACAGGGAACTATGGCTACACCTTC. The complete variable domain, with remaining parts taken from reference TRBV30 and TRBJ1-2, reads SQTIHQWPATLVQPVGSPLSLECTVEGTSNPNLYWYRQAAGRGLQLLFYSVGIGQISSEVPQNLSASRPQDRQFILSSKKLLLSDSGFYLCAWEDLATGNYGYTFGSGTRLTVV.

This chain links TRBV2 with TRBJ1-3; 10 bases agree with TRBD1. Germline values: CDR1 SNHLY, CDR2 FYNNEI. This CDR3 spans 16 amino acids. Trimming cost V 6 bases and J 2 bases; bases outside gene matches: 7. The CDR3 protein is CASSQDRGSPGNTIYF. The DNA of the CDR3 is TGTGCCAGCAGCCAGGACAGGGGGAGTCCTGGAAACACCATATATTTT.

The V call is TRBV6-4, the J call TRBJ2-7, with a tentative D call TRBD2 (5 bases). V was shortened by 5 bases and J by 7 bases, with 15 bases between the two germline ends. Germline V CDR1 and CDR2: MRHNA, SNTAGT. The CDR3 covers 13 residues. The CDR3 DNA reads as TGTGCCAGCAGTTCGAAGCCCGAGGGAGAGCAGTACTTC. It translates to CASSSKPEGEQYF.

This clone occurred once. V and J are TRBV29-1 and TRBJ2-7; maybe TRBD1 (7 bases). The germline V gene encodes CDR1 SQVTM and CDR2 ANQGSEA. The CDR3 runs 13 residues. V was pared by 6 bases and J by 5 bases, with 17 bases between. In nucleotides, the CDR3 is TGCAGCGTAAGAGGGCAGGGGGGCAACGAGCAGTACTTC. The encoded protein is CSVRGQGGNEQYF.

Here the CDR3 DNA reads TGCGCCAGCAGCTTAGACAGGACGGGGGAGACCCAGTACTTC. Amino acids: CASSLDRTGETQYF. The chain recombines TRBV5-1 with TRBJ2-5; possibly TRBD1 for D (6 bases). Germline assignment: CDR1 SGHRS and CDR2 YFSETQ. The CDR3 spans 14 residues. V was pared by 2 bases and J by 5 bases, with 13 bases between.

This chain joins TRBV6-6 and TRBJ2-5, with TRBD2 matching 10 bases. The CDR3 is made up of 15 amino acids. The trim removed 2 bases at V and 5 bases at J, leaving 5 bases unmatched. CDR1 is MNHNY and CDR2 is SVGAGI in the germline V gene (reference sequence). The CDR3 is CASSYASGGQETQYF. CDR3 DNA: TGTGCCAGCAGTTACGCTAGCGGGGGCCAGGAGACCCAGTACTTC.

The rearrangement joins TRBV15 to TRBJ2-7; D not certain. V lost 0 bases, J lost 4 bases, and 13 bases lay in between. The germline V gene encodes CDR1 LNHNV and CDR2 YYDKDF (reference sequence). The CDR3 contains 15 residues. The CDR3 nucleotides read TGTGCCACCAGCAGAGAAGGTGGCGGAGATTACGAGCAGTACTTC. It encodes CATSREGGGDYEQYF.

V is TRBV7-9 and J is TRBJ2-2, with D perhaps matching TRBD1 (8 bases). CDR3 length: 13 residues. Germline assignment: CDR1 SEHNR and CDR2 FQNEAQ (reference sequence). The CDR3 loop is CAAGTGNTGELFF. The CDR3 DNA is TGTGCAGCGGGGACAGGCAACACCGGGGAGCTGTTTTTT.

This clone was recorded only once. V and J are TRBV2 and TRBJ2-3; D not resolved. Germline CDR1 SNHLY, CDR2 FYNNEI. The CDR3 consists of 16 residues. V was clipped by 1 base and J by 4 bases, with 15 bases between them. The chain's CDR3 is CASSEEFVIASDTQYF. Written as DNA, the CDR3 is TGTGCCAGCAGTGAAGAATTTGTAATAGCTTCAGATACGCAGTATTTT.

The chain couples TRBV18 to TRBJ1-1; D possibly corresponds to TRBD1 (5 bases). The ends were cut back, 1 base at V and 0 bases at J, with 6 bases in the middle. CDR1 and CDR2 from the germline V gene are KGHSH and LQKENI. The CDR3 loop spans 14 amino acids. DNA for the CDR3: TGTGCCAGCTCACCACAGGGGTTGAACACTGAAGCTTTCTTT. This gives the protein CASSPQGLNTEAFF.

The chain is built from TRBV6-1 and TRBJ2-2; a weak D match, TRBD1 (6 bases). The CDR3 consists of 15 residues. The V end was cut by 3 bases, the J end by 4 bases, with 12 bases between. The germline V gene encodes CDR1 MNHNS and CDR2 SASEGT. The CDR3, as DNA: TGTGCCAGCAGTGAGATACAGGGAGTCACCGGGGAGCTGTTTTTT. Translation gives CASSEIQGVTGELFF.

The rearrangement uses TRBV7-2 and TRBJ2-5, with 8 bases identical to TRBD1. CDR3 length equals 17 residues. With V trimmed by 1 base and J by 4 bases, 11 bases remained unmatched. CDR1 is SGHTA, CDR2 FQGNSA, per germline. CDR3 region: CASSLGSDRGSRETQYF. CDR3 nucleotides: TGTGCCAGCAGCTTAGGAAGCGACAGGGGTTCTAGAGAGACCCAGTACTTC.